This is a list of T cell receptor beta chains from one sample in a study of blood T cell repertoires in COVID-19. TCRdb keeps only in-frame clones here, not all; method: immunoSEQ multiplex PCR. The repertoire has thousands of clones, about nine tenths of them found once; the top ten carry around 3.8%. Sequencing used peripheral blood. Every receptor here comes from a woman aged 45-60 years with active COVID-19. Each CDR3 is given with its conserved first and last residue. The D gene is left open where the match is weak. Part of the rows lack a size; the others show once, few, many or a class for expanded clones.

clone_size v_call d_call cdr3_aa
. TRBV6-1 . CASSDSSQPQHF
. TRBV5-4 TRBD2 CASSLGLAASTDTQYF
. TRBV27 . CASSLGSGTQYF
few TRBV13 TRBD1 CASSSYRGQASNTGELFF
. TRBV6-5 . CASSYSRGTYGYTF
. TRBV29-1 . CSVGPGGYYEQYF
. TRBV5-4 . CASSSPRGENTGELFF
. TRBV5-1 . CASRSRETNTGELFF
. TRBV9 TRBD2 CASSVGVAGTYNEQFF
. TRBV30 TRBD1 CAWSRGRTGRKGAFF
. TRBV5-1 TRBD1 CASREQGIMGQFF
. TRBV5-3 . CARSLVNGKNNPNTEAFF
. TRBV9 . CASSPQGAGTENEQFF
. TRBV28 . CASSRGGADPYEQYF